This entry features one T cell receptor beta chain sequence. Its target is not known. These data originate in a study of cytomegalovirus exposure and HLA in healthy donors. As for the study in general: When over 300 donors were genotyped, roughly 82% of them were found to fall in the Caucasian-associated ancestry cluster. Broader study findings: A later analysis, which compared TCR beta chains of equal frequency, found the HLA-associated ones more clonally expanded.

V gave up 0 bases and J gave up 7 bases, with 17 bases separating them. This CDR3 comprises 16 residues. Germline V gene lookup returns CDR1 SGHRS and CDR2 YFSETQ. The study ran its PCR with 60 Vbeta and 13 Jbeta primers. Repertoires were generated with immunoSEQ multiplex PCR, while TCRdb's copy carries only in-frame clones and drops some. The table includes over 150,000 clones, approximately 78% detected once. Likely unrecorded immune exposures existed in these nominally healthy donors. This sequence joins TRBV5-1 and TRBJ2-4; tentatively, D is TRBD2 (7 bases). This receptor was obtained from a male donor in good health and CMV-seronegative. Input material: PBMCs. The CDR3 DNA is TGCGCCAGCAGCTTGGTGTCGGGGGGCTATTCGAACATTCAGTACTTC. It encodes CASSLVSGGYSNIQYF.